This entry lists 12 T cell receptor beta chains sequenced from one sample in a study of T-cell memory formation after mild COVID-19. TCRdb itself ran the 5' RACE reads through MiXCR, one entry per CDR3 protein. The sample shows around 300,000 distinct CDR3 sequences, roughly 15% of them seen only once. Sequencing was performed on PBMCs or a T cell subset sorted from them (not recorded which). The origin of the receptors is a man between 18 and 35 years old who had mild COVID-19 (a few samples of this study predate the infection). Cell type and time point are not known.

This chain links TRBV5-1 with TRBJ2-1; 7 bases match TRBD2. Germline V gene lookup returns CDR1 SGHRS and CDR2 YFSETQ. The J segment lost 4 bases and the V segment lost 0 bases, leaving 7 bases of the junction unmatched. The CDR3 extends over 16 amino acids. The CDR3 loop reads CASSLAGGNLYNEQFF. The CDR3 coding sequence is TGCGCCAGCAGCTTGGCCGGGGGGAACCTTTACAATGAGCAGTTCTTC.

This clonotype was counted at least ten times. J is TRBJ2-1 and V is TRBV5-1; tentatively, D is TRBD2 (6 bases). Trimming took off 0 bases at V and 6 bases at J, with 7 bases between the two ends. CDR3 length equals 13 residues. CDR1 is SGHRS, CDR2 YFSETQ, per germline. The CDR3 loop is CASSLGSGNEQFF. The CDR3 bases are TGCGCCAGCAGCTTGGGTAGCGGCAATGAGCAGTTCTTC.

This clonotype has just a few counts. V gene TRBV7-2 combines with J gene TRBJ1-4, with D possibly TRBD1 on 5 matching bases. The CDR3 extends over 14 amino acids. Germline V gives CDR1 SGHTA, CDR2 FQGNSA. Deletions cut 2 bases from V and 5 bases from J, with 9 bases between. The CDR3 DNA follows: TGTGCCAGCAGCTTAACGACAGTGAATGAAAAACTGTTTTTT. Residues: CASSLTTVNEKLFF.

The chain has TRBV13 and TRBJ2-7, with D unresolved. Germline-derived CDR1 and CDR2 are PRHDT and FYEKMQ (reference sequence). The CDR3 is 13 residues long. V was cut by 5 bases and J by 3 bases, with 11 bases left in between. CDR3 region: CASSVGLNYEQYF. In DNA form, the CDR3 reads TGTGCCAGCAGCGTCGGTCTCAACTACGAGCAGTACTTC.

In this sample, this clonotype turned up many times. This sequence joins TRBV3-1 and TRBJ2-3, with TRBD2 identical over 11 bases. The CDR3 consists of 16 residues. From germline, CDR1 is LGHDT and CDR2 YNNKEL (reference sequence). Losses at the gene ends were 5 bases for V and 1 base for J; bases not matched to a gene: 5. The CDR3 DNA reads as TGTGCCAGCAGCTTCGTAGCGGGGGGGGGCACAGATACGCAGTATTTT. It specifies CASSFVAGGGTDTQYF.

The J gene is TRBJ2-1, the V gene TRBV28; a weak D match, TRBD1 (6 bases). V gave up 3 bases and J gave up 6 bases, with 18 bases separating them. This CDR3 is 16 amino acids long. Germline CDR1 and CDR2: MDHEN and SYDVKM. As DNA, the CDR3 is TGTGCCAGCAGTTTCAATCCAAACAGGGTGATCAATGAGCAGTTCTTC. Its protein is CASSFNPNRVINEQFF.

The chain combines TRBV4-3 with TRBJ2-7; 8 bases agree with TRBD1. V shed 2 bases, J shed 5 bases, and the junction held 8 bases outside the gene matches. This CDR3 has 15 residues. Germline CDR1 is LGHNA and CDR2 is YSLEER. CDR3 region: CASSQKTAGGDEQYF. CDR3 in DNA: TGCGCCAGCAGCCAAAAGACGGCAGGGGGCGACGAGCAGTACTTC.

There are a few counts of this clonotype. This chain joins TRBV7-3 and TRBJ2-2; no definite D call. V lost 5 bases to trimming and J lost 6 bases, with 10 bases between them. The CDR3 extends over 13 amino acids. Germline CDR1 reads SGHTA; CDR2 reads FQGTGA. The chain's CDR3 is CASSIMRSGELFF. The CDR3 DNA follows: TGTGCCAGCAGCATAATGAGGTCCGGGGAGCTGTTTTTT.

This clonotype came up a few times. V usage is TRBV4-3 and J usage is TRBJ2-5, with 7 positions matching TRBD1. The CDR3 sequence is 16 residues long. Trimming cost V 0 bases and J 3 bases; bases outside gene matches: 7. The germline CDR1 and CDR2 sequences are LGHNA and YSLEER. In DNA form, the CDR3 reads TGCGCCAGCAGCCAAGATTTGGGGACAGTGGAAGAGACCCAGTACTTC. This gives the protein CASSQDLGTVEETQYF.

This clonotype was counted a few times. The chain recombines TRBV6-2 or TRBV6-3 with TRBJ1-2; D might be TRBD1 (5 bases). CDR3 length: 13 amino acids. The germline gives CDR1 MNHEY, CDR2 SVGEGT. Trimming shortened V by 5 bases and J by 7 bases, and 14 bases separated the two germline ends. CDR3 amino acids: CASSPSGARGYTF. CDR3 DNA: TGTGCCAGCAGTCCTAGTGGGGCCCGTGGCTACACCTTC.

This clonotype has only a few counts. V and J are TRBV5-1 and TRBJ2-1; 8 bases line up with TRBD2. After removal of 4 bases from V and 12 bases from J, the junction contained 18 bases not matched to a gene. CDR3 length equals 16 residues. CDR1 SGHRS and CDR2 YFSETQ come from the germline V gene. The CDR3: CASSPDVLAAGKRQFF. The CDR3 DNA reads TGCGCCAGCAGCCCCGACGTACTAGCGGCGGGTAAAAGGCAGTTCTTC. The complete variable domain, with remaining parts taken from reference TRBV5-1 and TRBJ2-1, reads KAGVTQTPRYLIKTRGQQVTLSCSPISGHRSVSWYQQTPGQGLQFLFEYFSETQRNKGNFPGRFSGRQFSNSRSEMNVSTLELGDSALYLCASSPDVLAAGKRQFFGPGTRLTVL.

This clonotype was recorded a few times. The chain joins TRBV6-2 or TRBV6-3 to TRBJ2-3, with D possibly called TRBD1 or TRBD2 (5 bases each). V was clipped by 6 bases and J by 4 bases, with 17 bases between them. The germline gives CDR1 MNHEY, CDR2 SVGEGT. The CDR3 contains 15 residues. CDR3 sequence reads: CASSRDHARADTQYF. In nucleotides, the CDR3 is TGTGCCAGCAGCAGGGACCACGCTCGGGCAGATACGCAGTATTTT.